These 21 T cell receptor beta chains originate from one sample sequenced in a study of blood T cell repertoires in COVID-19. TCRdb's copy holds only in-frame clones and misses some; the assay was immunoSEQ multiplex PCR. The repertoire includes some 250,000 clones, around four fifths of them detected once, and around an eighth sits in the top ten. Material for sequencing was peripheral blood. These receptors were obtained from a woman in her fifties or sixties with active or convalescent COVID-19.

The chain links TRBV7-2 to TRBJ2-7; weak D call: TRBD2 (6 bases). The germline V and J ends were trimmed by 6 bases and 0 bases, with 12 bases remaining between them. The CDR3 consists of 14 residues. Germline CDR1 reads SGHTA; CDR2 reads FQGNSA. The CDR3 coding sequence is TGTGCCAGCAGGACCGGGACTGGCTCCTACGAGCAGTACTTC. It is translated as CASRTGTGSYEQYF.

In DNA form, the CDR3 reads TGTGCCAGCAGTTTCGGACAGGGAAACTATGGCTACACCTTC. Its translation: CASSFGQGNYGYTF. This chain links TRBV28 with TRBJ1-2, with TRBD1 identical over 8 bases. CDR3 length equals 14 residues. V dropped 3 bases and J dropped 2; count of bases not matched to a gene: 2. Germline V gene sequence: CDR1 MDHEN, CDR2 SYDVKM.

This clone was seen a few times. Here the CDR3 reads CAISELDGAYEQYF. CDR3 DNA: TGTGCCATCAGTGAGTTAGACGGGGCCTACGAGCAGTACTTC. V and J are TRBV10-3 and TRBJ2-7; D is possibly TRBD2 (5 bases). Germline-derived CDR1 and CDR2 are ENHRY and SYGVKD. The V end was cut by 1 base, the J end by 2 bases, with 9 bases between. CDR3 length equals 14 residues.

This chain uses TRBV6-2 or TRBV6-3 with TRBJ2-7; TRBD2 matches 10 bases. Looked up from germline, CDR1 is MNHEY and CDR2 is SVGEGT. V lost 5 bases and J lost 3; bases outside the gene matches: 7. This CDR3 is 15 amino acids long. The CDR3 DNA reads as TGTGCCAGCAGTGCCCGGACTAGCGGAAACTACGAGCAGTACTTC. It codes for CASSARTSGNYEQYF.

The chain uses TRBV11-3 and TRBJ1-1, with D perhaps TRBD1 (6 bases). Germline CDR1 and CDR2: SGHNT and YENEEA. V was pared by 1 base and J by 3 bases, with 18 bases between. The CDR3 contains 17 residues. Here the CDR3 DNA reads TGTGCCAGCAGCTTAGGCCGGGCGGGTCCAGGGGACACTGAAGCTTTCTTT. This codes for CASSLGRAGPGDTEAFF.

This chain joins TRBV12-3 or TRBV12-4 and TRBJ2-3; maybe TRBD2 (5 bases). V lost 7 bases to trimming and J lost 4 bases, with 12 bases between them. The CDR3 extends over 13 amino acids. CDR3 sequence reads: CASTRMRADTQYF. As DNA, the CDR3 is TGTGCCAGCACTCGAATGCGGGCAGATACGCAGTATTTT.

The rearrangement links TRBV5-6 to TRBJ2-2, with D unclear. The CDR3 extends over 12 amino acids. V lost 4 bases to trimming and J lost 5 bases, with 6 bases between them. The germline V gene has CDR1 SGHDT and CDR2 YYEEEE. CDR3 DNA: TGTGCCAGCAGCCTTCCGACCGGGGAGCTGTTTTTT. Protein: CASSLPTGELFF.

This clone was found a few times. The chain carries TRBV3-1 (or the pseudogene TRBV3-2) and TRBJ1-2; D is uncertain. The V gene's germline CDR1 is LGHDT and CDR2 YNNKEL (reference sequence). V shed 6 bases and J shed 4 bases, with 15 bases lying between them. This CDR3 has 14 residues. CDR3 residues: CASRTAGSIYGYTF. CDR3 in DNA: TGTGCCAGCAGGACGGCCGGGTCTATCTATGGCTACACCTTC.

The chain links TRBV19 to TRBJ1-2; 10 nucleotides align to TRBD1. The CDR3 is 15 residues long. Germline lookup yields CDR1 LNHDA and CDR2 SQIVND (reference sequence). The V segment lost 3 bases and the J segment 6 bases; nucleotides outside the gene matches: 7. Here the CDR3 reads CASSIGTGDWDGYTF. The CDR3, as DNA: TGTGCCAGTAGTATTGGGACAGGGGATTGGGATGGCTACACCTTC.

The chain carries TRBV7-7 and TRBJ2-5; TRBD1 matches 8 bases. The length of the CDR3 is 15 residues. Germline V CDR1 and CDR2: SSHAT, FNYEAQ (reference sequence). V was clipped by 3 bases and J by 5 bases; unmatched bases: 8. Here the CDR3 reads CASSFQGRQGETQYF. The CDR3 coding sequence is TGTGCCAGCAGCTTCCAAGGGCGACAGGGGGAGACCCAGTACTTC.

Regarding this clone: The junction and the germline gene differ at one end; a read error may be behind it. The chain recombines TRBV12-5 with TRBJ2-1; 7 nucleotides align to TRBD2. Germline values: CDR1 LGHNT, CDR2 FRNRAP. This CDR3 spans 10 amino acids. The CDR3 spells CASGLMGGVF. CDR3 coding DNA: TGTGCTAGTGGTTTGATGGGGGGGGTCTTC.

The rearrangement links TRBV7-3 to TRBJ1-1; TRBD1 matches at 7 bases. CDR3 length: 13 residues. Trimming took 5 bases from V and 4 from J; bases not matched to a gene: 4. Germline V gives CDR1 SGHTA, CDR2 FQGTGA. CDR3 region: CASSVSGGTEAFF. DNA of the CDR3: TGTGCCAGCAGCGTCTCAGGGGGCACTGAAGCTTTCTTT.

This clone was found a few times. The CDR3 loop is CSVEGQGMTDTQYF. In DNA form, the CDR3 reads TGCAGCGTTGAAGGTCAGGGAATGACAGATACGCAGTATTTT. J is TRBJ2-3 and V is TRBV29-1; the D gene is possibly TRBD1 (5 bases). The CDR3 is made up of 14 amino acids. V lost 1 base and J 3 bases, leaving 11 bases between the germline ends. Germline CDR1 SQVTM, CDR2 ANQGSEA.

This chain joins TRBV10-3 and TRBJ1-3; D uncertain. Trimming took 7 bases from V and 1 from J, leaving 8 bases between them. Germline CDR1 ENHRY, CDR2 SYGVKD. This CDR3 is built from 13 residues. The CDR3 DNA is TGTGCCATCACCACAGATTCTGGAAACACCATATATTTT. Translation gives CAITTDSGNTIYF.

The V call is TRBV29-1, the J call TRBJ1-1; D may be TRBD1 (6 bases). V lost 4 bases, J lost 11 bases, and 14 bases lay in between. Germline lookup yields CDR1 SQVTM and CDR2 ANQGSEA. The CDR3 runs to 11 residues. The chain's CDR3 is CSVGGQGRAFF. CDR3 nucleotides: TGCAGCGTTGGGGGGCAAGGGCGGGCTTTCTTT.

The chain uses TRBV19 and TRBJ2-5, with 9 bases identical to TRBD2. The CDR3 contains 15 residues. From germline, CDR1 is LNHDA and CDR2 SQIVND (reference sequence). The ends lost 5 bases at V and 0 bases at J; junction bases unmatched: 4. Written as DNA, the CDR3 is TGTGCCAGTAGTTTGGAGCGGGGGGACCAAGAGACCCAGTACTTC. Translated, it gives CASSLERGDQETQYF.

V is TRBV6-2 or TRBV6-3 and J is TRBJ1-1; TRBD1 is a possible D gene (5 bases). The CDR3 runs to 15 residues. The germline V gene encodes CDR1 MNHEY and CDR2 SVGEGT. Trimming removed 5 bases at V and 4 bases at J, with 17 bases between. The CDR3 sequence: CASSPLPRQTTEAFF. CDR3 nucleotide sequence: TGTGCCAGCAGTCCCCTGCCGCGACAGACCACTGAAGCTTTCTTT.

The chain employs TRBV19 and TRBJ1-2, with 11 bases aligning to TRBD1. V lost 6 bases and J lost 2; bases outside the gene matches: 5. Looked up from germline, CDR1 is LNHDA and CDR2 is SQIVND (reference sequence). The CDR3 totals 15 residues. The CDR3 region has the DNA TGTGCCAGTAGCCCCCGGACAGGGGGCAACTATGGCTACACCTTC. Amino acids: CASSPRTGGNYGYTF.

This rearrangement joins TRBV6-5 to TRBJ1-1, with a possible D match to TRBD1 (5 bases). Germline-derived CDR1 and CDR2 are MNHEY and SVGAGI. Trimming took off 0 bases at V and 8 bases at J, with 13 bases between the two ends. There are 14 residues in the CDR3. The CDR3 loop is CASSYSRGESEAFF. The CDR3, as DNA: TGTGCCAGCAGTTACTCGCGGGGGGAGAGCGAAGCTTTCTTT.

J is TRBJ2-7 and V is TRBV6-6; no definite D call. V was pared by 4 bases and J by 4 bases, with 8 bases between. The CDR3 has 12 residues. Germline V gene data show CDR1 as MNHNY and CDR2 as SVGAGI (reference sequence). In DNA, the CDR3 is TGTGCCAGCAGTTCCCCCTCTTACGAGCAGTACTTC. This codes for CASSSPSYEQYF.

The rearrangement uses TRBV4-3 and TRBJ1-6; perhaps TRBD1 as D (5 bases). The CDR3 length is 18 residues. The germline CDR1 and CDR2 sequences are LGHNA and YSLEER. Trimming left V 3 bases short and J 2 bases short, with 17 bases between. This chain's CDR3 is CASSQEKGSGPYNSPLHF. The DNA of the CDR3 is TGCGCCAGCAGCCAGGAAAAGGGGTCTGGGCCCTATAATTCACCCCTCCACTTT.